The clone carrying this T cell receptor beta chain was found many times. Antigen specificity is unknown. CDR3 length: 12 residues. V lost 3 bases to trimming and J lost 4 bases, with 7 bases between them. CDR1 is SGHDT, CDR2 YYEEEE, per germline. Amplification targeted TCR beta CDR3 regions from RNA transcripts. The TCR CDR3 first-round RT-PCR relied on the HTBI primer set. MiXCR, run by TCRdb on the multiplex PCR reads, gives a single entry per CDR3 protein. The table lists 500,000 to 600,000 distinct CDR3 sequences, about half of them singletons, with roughly 19% in the top ten. The data were obtained in a study of T cells in Graves' hyperthyroidism and ophthalmopathy. Study-wide results and limits: Most expanded thyroid clonotypes above 0.001 recurred in blood.

Pregnant or lactating patients were excluded, as were those with uncontrolled infection or other autoimmune disease. The clonotype originates from an adult woman with Graves' disease, either hyperthyroidism or ophthalmopathy (not recorded which). The chain has TRBV5-6 and TRBJ1-2, with a tentative D call TRBD1 (5 bases). Sequencing was done on a sample of peripheral blood or thyroid tissue (not recorded which). The CDR3 sequence: CASSSGTYGYTF. As DNA, the CDR3 is TGTGCCAGCAGCTCAGGGACCTATGGCTACACCTTC. Full variable domain (missing parts from reference TRBV5-6 and TRBJ1-2): DAGVTQSPTHLIKTRGQQVTLRCSPKSGHDTVSWYQQALGQGPQFIFQYYEEEERQRGNFPDRFSGHQFPNYSSELNVNALLLGDSALYLCASSSGTYGYTFGSGTRLTVV.